This TCR beta chain came from a study of T cell responses to AZD1222 COVID-19 vaccine. Sequenced by immunoSEQ multiplex PCR; TCRdb stores in-frame clones only, minus some. The sample records about 200,000 clones, roughly nine tenths being singletons. Trimming at V came to 5 bases and at J to 5 bases, leaving 8 bases not matched to a gene. The CDR3 contains 15 residues. The germline gives CDR1 SGHAT, CDR2 FQNNGV. The chain joins TRBV11-2 to TRBJ1-4, with 7 nucleotides matching TRBD1. This TCR was sampled from an adult who received the AZD1222 COVID-19 vaccine. The source was peripheral blood, collected 28 days after the second AZD1222 dose. CDR3 protein: CASSTRDSQNEKLFF. CDR3 in DNA: TGTGCCAGCAGCACTCGGGACAGCCAAAATGAAAAACTGTTTTTT.